This T cell receptor beta chain was retrieved from a study of neurological immune-mediated disorders (dated by TCRdb to the late 2010s). Turning to the overall study: Peripheral blood TCR-beta repertoires from HTLV-I-associated myelopathy (HAM/TSP) patients, multiple sclerosis patients and healthy controls were compared by UMI-based sequencing. Longitudinal samples, technical triplicates and paired sorted CD4+ and CD8+ T-cell subsets, alongside PBMC samples, were included among the roughly 96 TCR-beta libraries. Of the approximately 66 subjects in the cohort, around 14 were HAM/TSP patients, roughly 35 were multiple sclerosis patients, and some 20 were healthy controls.

cDNA was synthesized by template-switch 5'RACE using a primer with a 10-nucleotide random unique molecular identifier that tagged each TCR transcript. Over 180 million TCR-beta sequences, covering 15-18 subjects, were produced in each sequencing run. The RNeasy kit was used to extract total RNA. TCR-beta VDJ regions were amplified with primers for the TCR constant region and the 5'RACE anchor, using the KAPA Real-time Library Amplification kit. Sample indexes and Illumina adaptors were added in a first PCR, after which library yield was increased in a second PCR. The roughly 650 bp TCR product was size-selected on a 2% E-gel SizeSelection system after Ampure bead purification. Before pooling, library quality was checked on a Bioanalyzer, concentration was measured with Qubit, and libraries were quantified with the Kapa Library Quantification kit. An Illumina HiSeq 2500 was used to sequence the libraries paired-end at 2 x 150 bp. To increase sequence diversity, 25-30% phiX was spiked into each library pool. As for the authors' bioinformatics: Quality-filtered reads were processed with the UMI-based MiGEC pipeline, which removed over 75% of raw TCR sequences during error correction. VDJ genes were aligned to IMGT germline references, and clonotypes were defined by unique CDR3 amino acid sequence plus V-J genes. Clonal expansion, Shannon diversity and CDR3 relatedness were evaluated with VDJtools (CalcPairwiseDistances, ClusterSamples), while phylogenetic trees were built in CLCbio workbench. Clones with at least 8 unique UMIs were defined as expanded, with this threshold being based on coefficient-of-variation modelling across technical triplicates. TCRdb handled the public reads itself, with Q25 trimming in fastp and clone calling in MiXCR, and kept productive beta chains. Rows are unified per CDR3 protein, each entry keeping the most common DNA and genes. In this record, the V and J calls reflect TCRdb's handling and not the investigators' own analysis. The table for this sample lists 50,000 or so distinct CDR3 sequences; 10% of them were counted only once. 21% of the sample rests with the top ten.

This clonotype was counted many times. Its target antigen remains unknown. No base quality values were provided; no much bigger clone lies one nucleotide off. For the unsorted PBMC libraries, 2 million PBMCs were stored in RNAlater at -80 degrees C until RNA extraction and were used to generate the libraries. Peripheral blood was subjected to Ficoll-Hypaque density gradient centrifugation to isolate PBMCs, which were then cryopreserved in liquid nitrogen. Overall study outcomes, separate from this receptor: The highest TCR clonal expansion was observed in HAM/TSP patients, whereas the lowest was observed in MS patients, even when compared with healthy controls. Expanded clones from different subjects shared no identical CDR3 amino acid sequences, which suggests that TCR-beta repertoires were private in all groups.

CDR1 and CDR2 were assigned from the germline V gene as SGHTA and FQGTGA. From cysteine to phenylalanine, the CDR3 is 15 amino acids long. The read is trimmed to its CDR3 DNA, 45 bases read in frame from base 1. V and J lose 0 bases and 6 bases, and a span of 14 bases separates them. The receptor's source is a woman between 35 and 50 years old with HTLV-1-associated myelopathy (HAM/TSP). The rearrangement joined TRBV7-3 to TRBJ1-2; TRBD1 is a weak D gene call, 6 bases matching. The sequenced sample was PBMCs. The CDR3 reads as follows: CASSLTGHTAHGYTF. The DNA reads as follows: TGTGCCAGCAGCTTAACGGGACACACCGCACATGGCTACACCTTC.